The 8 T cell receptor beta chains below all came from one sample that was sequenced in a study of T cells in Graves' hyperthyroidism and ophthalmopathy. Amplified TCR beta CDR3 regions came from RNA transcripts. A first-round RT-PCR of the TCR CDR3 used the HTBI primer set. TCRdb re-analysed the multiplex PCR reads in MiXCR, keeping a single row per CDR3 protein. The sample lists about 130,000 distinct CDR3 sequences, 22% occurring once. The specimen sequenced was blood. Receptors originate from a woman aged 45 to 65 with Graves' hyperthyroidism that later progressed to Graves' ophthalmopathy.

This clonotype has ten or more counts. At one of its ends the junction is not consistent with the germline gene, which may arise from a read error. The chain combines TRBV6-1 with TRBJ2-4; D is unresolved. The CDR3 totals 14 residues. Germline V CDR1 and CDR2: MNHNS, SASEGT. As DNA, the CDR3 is TGTGCCAGCAGGGAAGGTGGAGCCAAAAACATTCAGTACTTC. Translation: CASREGGAKNIQYF.

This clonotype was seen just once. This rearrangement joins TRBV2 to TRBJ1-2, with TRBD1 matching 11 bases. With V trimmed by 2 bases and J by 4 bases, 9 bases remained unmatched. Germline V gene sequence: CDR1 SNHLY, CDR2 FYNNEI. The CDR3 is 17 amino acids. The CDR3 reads CASSEFRPGQGVYGYTF. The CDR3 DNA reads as TGTGCCAGCAGTGAATTCCGTCCGGGACAGGGGGTCTATGGCTACACCTTC. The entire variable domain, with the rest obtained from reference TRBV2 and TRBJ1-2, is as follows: EPEVTQTPSHQVTQMGQEVILRCVPISNHLYFYWYRQILGQKVEFLVSFYNNEISEKSEIFDDQFSVERPDGSNFTLKIRSTKLEDSAMYFCASSEFRPGQGVYGYTFGSGTRLTVV.

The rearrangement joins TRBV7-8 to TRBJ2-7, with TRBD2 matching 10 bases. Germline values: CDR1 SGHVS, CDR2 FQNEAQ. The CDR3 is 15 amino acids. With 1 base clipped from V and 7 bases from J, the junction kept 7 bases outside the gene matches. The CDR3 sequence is CASSLGAGGPREQYF. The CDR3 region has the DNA TGTGCCAGCAGCTTAGGAGCGGGAGGGCCGCGAGAGCAGTACTTC.

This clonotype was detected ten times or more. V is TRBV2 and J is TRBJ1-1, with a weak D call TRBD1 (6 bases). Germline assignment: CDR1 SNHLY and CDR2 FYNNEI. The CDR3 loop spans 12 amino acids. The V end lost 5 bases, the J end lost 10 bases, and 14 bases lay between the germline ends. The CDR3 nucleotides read TGTGCCAGCAGTCAGGGACGAGGGGGAGCTTTCTTT. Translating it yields CASSQGRGGAFF.

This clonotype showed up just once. DNA of the CDR3: TGTGCCAGTAGTATAGCCCTCGCCGGGGAGCTGTTTTTT. Protein sequence: CASSIALAGELFF. The chain employs TRBV19 and TRBJ2-2; D not certain. Trimming cost V 1 base and J 6 bases, with 6 bases left between them. CDR3 length: 13 amino acids. CDR1 LNHDA and CDR2 SQIVND come from the germline V gene (reference sequence).

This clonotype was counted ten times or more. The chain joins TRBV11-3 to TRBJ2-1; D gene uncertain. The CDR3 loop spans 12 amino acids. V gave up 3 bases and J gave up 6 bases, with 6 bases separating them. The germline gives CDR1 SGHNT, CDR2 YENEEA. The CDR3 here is CASSFDTNEQFF. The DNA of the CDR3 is TGTGCCAGCAGCTTTGATACCAATGAGCAGTTCTTC.

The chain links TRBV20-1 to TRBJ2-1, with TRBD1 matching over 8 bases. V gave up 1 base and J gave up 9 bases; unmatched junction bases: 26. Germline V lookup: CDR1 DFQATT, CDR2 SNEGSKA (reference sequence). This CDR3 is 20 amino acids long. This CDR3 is CSARVGLAASPGTGLGEQFF. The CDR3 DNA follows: TGCAGTGCTAGAGTCGGACTTGCAGCATCTCCCGGGACAGGTCTAGGTGAGCAGTTCTTC.

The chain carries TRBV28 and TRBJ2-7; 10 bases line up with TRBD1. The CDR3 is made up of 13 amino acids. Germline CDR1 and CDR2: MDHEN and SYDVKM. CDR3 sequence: CASGTGVKYEQYF. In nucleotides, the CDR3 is TGTGCTTCCGGGACAGGGGTAAAGTACGAGCAGTACTTC.